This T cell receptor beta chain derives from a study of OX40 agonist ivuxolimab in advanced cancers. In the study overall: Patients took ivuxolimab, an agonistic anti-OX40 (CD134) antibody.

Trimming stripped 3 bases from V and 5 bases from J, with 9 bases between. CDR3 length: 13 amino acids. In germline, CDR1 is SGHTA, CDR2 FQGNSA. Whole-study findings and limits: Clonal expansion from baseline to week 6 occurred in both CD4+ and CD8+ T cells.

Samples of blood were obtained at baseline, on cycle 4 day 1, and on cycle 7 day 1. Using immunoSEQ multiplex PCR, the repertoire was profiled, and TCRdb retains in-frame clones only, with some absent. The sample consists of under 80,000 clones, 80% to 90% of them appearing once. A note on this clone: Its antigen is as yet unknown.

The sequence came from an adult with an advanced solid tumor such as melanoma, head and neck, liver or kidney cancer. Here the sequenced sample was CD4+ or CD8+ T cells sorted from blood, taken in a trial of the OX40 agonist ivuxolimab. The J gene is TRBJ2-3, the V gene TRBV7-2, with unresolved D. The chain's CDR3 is CASSFTVKDTQYF. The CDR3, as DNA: TGTGCCAGCAGCTTTACAGTGAAAGATACGCAGTATTTT. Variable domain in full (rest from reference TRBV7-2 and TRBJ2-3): GAGVSQSPSNKVTEKGKDVELRCDPISGHTALYWYRQSLGQGLEFLIYFQGNSAPDKSGLPSDRFSAERTGGSVSTLTIQRTQQEDSAVYLCASSFTVKDTQYFGPGTRLTVL.